This TCR beta chain derives from a study of blood T cell repertoires in COVID-19. At the level of the study: The United States, Italy and Spain supplied acute and convalescent COVID-19 samples.

Using immunoSEQ multiplex PCR, the repertoire was profiled, and TCRdb retains in-frame clones only, with some absent. The table includes some 120,000 clones, about four fifths detected once. This TCR was recovered from a woman aged 50 to 60 with acute or convalescent COVID-19. The specimen was peripheral blood.

CDR3 sequence (DNA): TGTGCCAGCAGCCCGGGACAAGAGAACACTGAAGCTTTCTTT. Translating it yields CASSPGQENTEAFF. The gene calls are TRBV4-2 and TRBJ1-1, with D maybe TRBD1 (6 bases). The V gene lost 4 bases and the J gene lost 1 base, with 10 bases spanning the gap. Germline assignment: CDR1 LGHNA and CDR2 YNFKEQ. The CDR3 loop spans 14 amino acids.